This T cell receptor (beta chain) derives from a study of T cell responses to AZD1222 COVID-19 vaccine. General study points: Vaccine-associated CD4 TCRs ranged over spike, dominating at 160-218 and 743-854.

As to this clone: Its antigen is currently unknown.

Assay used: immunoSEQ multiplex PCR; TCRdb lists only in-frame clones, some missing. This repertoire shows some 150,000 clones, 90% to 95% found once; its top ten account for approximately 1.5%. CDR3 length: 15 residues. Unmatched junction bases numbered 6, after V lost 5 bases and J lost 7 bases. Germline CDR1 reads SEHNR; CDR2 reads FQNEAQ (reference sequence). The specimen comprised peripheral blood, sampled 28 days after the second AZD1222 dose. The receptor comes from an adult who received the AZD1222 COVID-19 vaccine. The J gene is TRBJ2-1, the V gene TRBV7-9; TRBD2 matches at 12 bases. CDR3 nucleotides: TGTGCCAGCAGCCCCCTAGCGGGGGGGCCTAATGAGCAGTTCTTC. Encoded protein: CASSPLAGGPNEQFF.